Reported below is one T cell receptor (beta chain). V shed 3 bases, J shed 1 base, and the junction held 4 bases outside the gene matches. Germline loops: CDR1 MGHRA, CDR2 YSYEKL. The CDR3 extends over 16 amino acids. This specimen comes from a study of shared clonotypes between healthy human individuals. For sorted subsets, 150 to 200 ng DNA per replicate equaled around 28,000 T cell genomes. Generated by immunoSEQ multiplex PCR, the TCRdb table keeps only in-frame clones and is missing some. This sample yields about 1.5 million clones, of which 98% are seen a single time; 0.4% to 0.55% belongs to the top ten.

The TCR comes from a man aged 30-40 years in good health. The chain combines TRBV4-1 with TRBJ2-7; TRBD2 agrees at 12 bases. The material sequenced was naive CD4+ T cells sorted from blood. The subset denotes: CD45RA+ positively selected. In DNA form, the CDR3 reads TGCGCCAGCAGCCAGCTAGCGGGAGGGCCTTCCTACGAGCAGTACTTC. It translates to CASSQLAGGPSYEQYF.